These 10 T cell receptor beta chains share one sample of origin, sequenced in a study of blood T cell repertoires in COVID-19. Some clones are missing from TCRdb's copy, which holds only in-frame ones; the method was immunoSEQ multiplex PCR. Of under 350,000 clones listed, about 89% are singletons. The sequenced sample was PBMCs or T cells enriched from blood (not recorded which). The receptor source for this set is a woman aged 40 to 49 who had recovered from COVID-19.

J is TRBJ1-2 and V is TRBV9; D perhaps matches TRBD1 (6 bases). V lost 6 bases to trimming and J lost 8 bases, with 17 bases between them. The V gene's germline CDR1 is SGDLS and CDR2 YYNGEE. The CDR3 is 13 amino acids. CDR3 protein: CASTGRGGLGYTF. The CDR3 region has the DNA TGTGCCAGCACCGGCCGAGGGGGACTAGGCTACACCTTC.

CDR3 residues: CASQAGTYIFDTEAFF. DNA for the CDR3: TGTGCCAGTCAAGCCGGGACTTATATTTTCGACACTGAAGCTTTCTTT. This chain uses TRBV19 with TRBJ1-1; possibly TRBD1 for D (5 bases). CDR3 length: 16 residues. V was cut by 8 bases and J by 3 bases, with 22 bases left in between. CDR1 and CDR2 from the germline V gene are LNHDA and SQIVND (reference sequence).

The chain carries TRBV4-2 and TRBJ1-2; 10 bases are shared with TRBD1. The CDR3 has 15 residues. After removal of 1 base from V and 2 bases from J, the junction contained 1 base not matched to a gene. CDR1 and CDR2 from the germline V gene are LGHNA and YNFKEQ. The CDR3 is CASSQGDRGNYGYTF. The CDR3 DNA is TGTGCCAGCAGCCAAGGGGACAGGGGAAACTATGGCTACACCTTC.

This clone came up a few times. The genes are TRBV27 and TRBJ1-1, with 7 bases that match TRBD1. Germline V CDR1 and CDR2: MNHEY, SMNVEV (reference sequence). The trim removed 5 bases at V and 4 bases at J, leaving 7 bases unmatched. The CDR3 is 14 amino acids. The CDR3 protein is CASSAKGAGTEAFF. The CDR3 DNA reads TGTGCCAGCAGTGCGAAGGGGGCGGGCACTGAAGCTTTCTTT.

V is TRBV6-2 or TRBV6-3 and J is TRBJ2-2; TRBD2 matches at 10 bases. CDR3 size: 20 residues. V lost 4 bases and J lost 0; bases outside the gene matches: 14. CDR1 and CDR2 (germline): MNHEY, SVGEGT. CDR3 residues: CASSSYTRTSGSANTGELFF. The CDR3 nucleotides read TGTGCCAGCAGTTCCTATACGAGGACTAGCGGTAGCGCGAACACCGGGGAGCTGTTTTTT.

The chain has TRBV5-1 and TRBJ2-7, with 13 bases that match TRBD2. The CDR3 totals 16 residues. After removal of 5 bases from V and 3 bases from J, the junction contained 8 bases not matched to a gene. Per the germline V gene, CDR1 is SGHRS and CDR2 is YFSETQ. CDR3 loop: CASSKPGLAGSYEQYF. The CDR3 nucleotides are TGCGCCAGCAGTAAACCGGGACTAGCGGGAAGCTACGAGCAGTACTTC.

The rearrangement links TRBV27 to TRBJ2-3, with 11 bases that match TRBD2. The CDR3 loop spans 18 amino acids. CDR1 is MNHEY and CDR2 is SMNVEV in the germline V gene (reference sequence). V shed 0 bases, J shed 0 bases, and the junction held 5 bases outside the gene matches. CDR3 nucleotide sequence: TGTGCCAGCAGTTTATCCCGACTAGCGGGGCCTAGCACAGATACGCAGTATTTT. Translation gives CASSLSRLAGPSTDTQYF.

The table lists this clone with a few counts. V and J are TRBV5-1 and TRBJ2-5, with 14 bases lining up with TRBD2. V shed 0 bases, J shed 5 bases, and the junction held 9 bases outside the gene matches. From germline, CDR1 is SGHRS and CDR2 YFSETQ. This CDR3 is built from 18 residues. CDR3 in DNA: TGCGCCAGCAGCTTGGGGACTAGCGGGGGGTACCCCCCGGAGACCCAGTACTTC. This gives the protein CASSLGTSGGYPPETQYF.

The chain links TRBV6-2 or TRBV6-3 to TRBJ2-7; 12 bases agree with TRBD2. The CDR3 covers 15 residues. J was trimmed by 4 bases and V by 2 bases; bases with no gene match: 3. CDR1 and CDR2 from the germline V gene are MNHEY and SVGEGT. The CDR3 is CASSYRTSGNYEQYF. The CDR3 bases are TGTGCCAGCAGTTACCGGACTAGCGGGAATTACGAGCAGTACTTC.

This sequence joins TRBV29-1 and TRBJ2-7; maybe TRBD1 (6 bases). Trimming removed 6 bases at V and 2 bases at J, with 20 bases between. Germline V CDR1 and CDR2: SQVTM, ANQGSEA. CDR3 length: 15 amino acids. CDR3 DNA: TGCAGCGTGGAAATCAGGGGCGCAAGCCCCTACGAGCAGTACTTC. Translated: CSVEIRGASPYEQYF.